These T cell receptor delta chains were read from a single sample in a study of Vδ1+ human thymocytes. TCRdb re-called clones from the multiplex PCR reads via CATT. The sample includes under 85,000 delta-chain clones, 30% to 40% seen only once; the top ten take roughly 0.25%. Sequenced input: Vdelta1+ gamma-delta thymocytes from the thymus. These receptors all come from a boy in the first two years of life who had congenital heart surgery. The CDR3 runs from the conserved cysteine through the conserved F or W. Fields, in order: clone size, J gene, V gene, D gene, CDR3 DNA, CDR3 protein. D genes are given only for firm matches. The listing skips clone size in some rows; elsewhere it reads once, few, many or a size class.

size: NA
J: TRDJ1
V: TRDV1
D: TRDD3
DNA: TGTGCTCTTGGGGAACTTCCCGGGGGATACGCAGCCGATAAACTCATCTTT
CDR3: CALGELPGGYAADKLIF

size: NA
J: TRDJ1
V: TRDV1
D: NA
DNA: TGTGCTCTTGGGGATTGCGTACTACTGGGCGAAAATCCCGATAAACTCATCTTT
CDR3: CALGDCVLLGENPDKLIF

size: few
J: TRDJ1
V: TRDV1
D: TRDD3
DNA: TGTGCTCTTGGGGATCAGCCTACTGGGGGATACGGGACCGATAAACTCATCTTT
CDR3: CALGDQPTGGYGTDKLIF

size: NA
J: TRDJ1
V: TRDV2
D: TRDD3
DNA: TGTGCCCCCAAGGTTGTACTGGGGGATCCTAACACCGATAAACTCATCTTT
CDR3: CAPKVVLGDPNTDKLIF

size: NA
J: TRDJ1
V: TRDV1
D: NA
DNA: TGTGCTCTTGGGGAAGCTGATGAAAGCTGGGGACGCTACACCGATAAACTCATCTTT
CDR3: CALGEADESWGRYTDKLIF

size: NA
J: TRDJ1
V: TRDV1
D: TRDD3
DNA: TGTGCTCTTGGGGAAGGTATCTACTGGGGTAACTCCGATAAACTCATCTTT
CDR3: CALGEGIYWGNSDKLIF

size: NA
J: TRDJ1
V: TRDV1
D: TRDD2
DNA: TGTGCTCTTGGGGGACCCTTCCTCCCAACCACCGATAAACTCATCTTT
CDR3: CALGGPFLPTTDKLIF

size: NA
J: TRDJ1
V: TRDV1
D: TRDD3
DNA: TGTGCTCTTGGGGAAGGCTCCTTCCTCCCGTACTGGGGGATACGCGAATTTCCCGATAAACTCATCTTT
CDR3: CALGEGSFLPYWGIREFPDKLIF

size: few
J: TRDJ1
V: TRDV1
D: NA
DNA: TGTGCTCTTGGGGAACCGATCTTCCCGGGGAGGCCTTTCCCTCGCGGGGTCATCCAGTACACCGATAAACTCATCTTT
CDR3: CALGEPIFPGRPFPRGVIQYTDKLIF

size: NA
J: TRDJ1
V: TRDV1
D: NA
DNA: TGTGCTCTTGGGGAACTCCGGATACCCAGGGGCCTAGGGGTCACCGATAAACTCATCTTT
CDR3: CALGELRIPRGLGVTDKLIF

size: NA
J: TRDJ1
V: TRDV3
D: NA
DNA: TGTGCCTTTGGGATGGACGATAAACTCATCTTT
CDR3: CAFGMDDKLIF

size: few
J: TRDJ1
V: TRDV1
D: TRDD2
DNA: TGTGCTCTTGGGGCAACCCAGGCCTTCCCTATACTTCCTAGCTCTCCCACCGATAAACTCATCTTT
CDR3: CALGATQAFPILPSSPTDKLIF

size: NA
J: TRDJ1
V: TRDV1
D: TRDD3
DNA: TGTGCTCTTGGGGAACTGAACTGGGGGATTCCCCCCGATAAACTCATCTTT
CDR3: CALGELNWGIPPDKLIF

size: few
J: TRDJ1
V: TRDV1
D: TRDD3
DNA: TGTGCTCTTGGGGACCCCTGGACTGGGGGATACGGCCCTCGGGGTACCGATAAACTCATCTTT
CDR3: CALGDPWTGGYGPRGTDKLIF

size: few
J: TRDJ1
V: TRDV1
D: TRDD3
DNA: TGTGCTCTTGGGGGACTTCTTAAGGGGATAAGGTACACCGATAAACTCATCTTT
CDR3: CALGGLLKGIRYTDKLIF

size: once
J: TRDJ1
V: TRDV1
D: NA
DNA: TGTGCTCGTGGTAAGGATAAGGACGATAAACTCATCTTT
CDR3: CARGKDKDDKLIF

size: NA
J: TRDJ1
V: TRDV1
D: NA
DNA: TGTGCTCTTGGGGAACCCGCCCGTTGCTGCGGCACCGATAAACTCATCTTT
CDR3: CALGEPARCCGTDKLIF

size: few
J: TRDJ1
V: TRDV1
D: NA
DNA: TGTGCTCTTGGGGAACTCCCTCCTACCCTCAACTGGGGATCTTACACCGATAAACTCATCTTT
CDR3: CALGELPPTLNWGSYTDKLIF

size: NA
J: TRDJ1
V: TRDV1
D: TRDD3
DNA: TGTGCTCTTGGGGAACTCAGAGCCTTCTTTGGGGGATCCCAATACTTATCAGGGAAGTACACCGATAAACTCATCTTT
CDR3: CALGELRAFFGGSQYLSGKYTDKLIF

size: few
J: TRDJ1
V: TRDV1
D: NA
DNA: TGTGCTCTTGGGGAACTTTGCTCCTACTGTTGGGGGAAATCCTACACCGATAAACTCATCTTT
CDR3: CALGELCSYCWGKSYTDKLIF

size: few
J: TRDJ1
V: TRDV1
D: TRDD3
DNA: TGTGCTCTTGGGAGTCCTGTACTGGGGGATGCTGGAGCCGATAAACTCATCTTT
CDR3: CALGSPVLGDAGADKLIF

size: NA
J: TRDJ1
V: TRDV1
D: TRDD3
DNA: TGTGCTCTTGGGGAAGTAACTTCCCCCGGGGGATGGTCCGATAAACTCATCTTT
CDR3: CALGEVTSPGGWSDKLIF

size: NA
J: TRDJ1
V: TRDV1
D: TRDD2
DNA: TGTGCTCTTGGGGAGCCCCTTCCTCAACGACTACTCTTCCATTTACACACCGATAAACTCATCTTT
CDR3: CALGEPLPQRLLFHLHTDKLIF

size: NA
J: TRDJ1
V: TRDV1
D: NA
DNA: TGTGCTCTTGGGGAACCCGGCCTTCCCCGGGTTGGGGGACCTAAACTCATCTTT
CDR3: CALGEPGLPRVGGPKLIF

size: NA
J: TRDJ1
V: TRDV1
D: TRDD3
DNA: TGTGCTCTTGGGGAACGCTGGGTGGCCGACCTCCTGGGGGATACGATGTTACTCACCGATAAACTCATCTTT
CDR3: CALGERWVADLLGDTMLLTDKLIF

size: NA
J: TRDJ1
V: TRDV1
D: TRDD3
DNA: TGTGCTCTTGGGGACCTCTTACTGGGGCTTGCCGATAAACTCATCTTT
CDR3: CALGDLLLGLADKLIF

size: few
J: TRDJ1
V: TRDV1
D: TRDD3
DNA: TGTGCTCTTGGGGAACCTTCGGGCATTTTTCTGGGGGATACGCCCGATAAACTCATCTTT
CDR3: CALGEPSGIFLGDTPDKLIF

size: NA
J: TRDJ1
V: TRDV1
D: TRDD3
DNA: TGTGCTCTTGGGGAACGAATACGGACCTTACTGGGGGATGAGGGGGATAAACTCATCTTT
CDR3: CALGERIRTLLGDEGDKLIF

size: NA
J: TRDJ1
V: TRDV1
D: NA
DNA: TGTGCTCTTGGGGAACAATGTATATTTTTAAGAGGCACGGATACATGCACCGATAAACTCATCTTT
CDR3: CALGEQCIFLRGTDTCTDKLIF

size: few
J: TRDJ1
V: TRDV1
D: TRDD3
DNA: TGTGCTCTTGGGGAACCTAACTCCCGTGGTGGGGGATACGGGTTAGCCGATAAACTCATCTTT
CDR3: CALGEPNSRGGGYGLADKLIF

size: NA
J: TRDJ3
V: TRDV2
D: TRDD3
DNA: TGTGCCTGTGACGGTGGGGGATACTATATTTCCTGGGACACCCGACAGATGTTTTTC
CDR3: CACDGGGYYISWDTRQMFF

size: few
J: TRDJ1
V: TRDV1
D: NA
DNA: TGTGCTCTTGGGGGTCCCCCATTCCTTTTTTGGGGAACTAAGGCCGATAAACTCATCTTT
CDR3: CALGGPPFLFWGTKADKLIF

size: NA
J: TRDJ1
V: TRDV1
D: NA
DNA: TGTGCTCTTGGGGAAATTCCCCCGGGGGGTTACCAGTACACCGATAAACTCATCTTT
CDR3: CALGEIPPGGYQYTDKLIF

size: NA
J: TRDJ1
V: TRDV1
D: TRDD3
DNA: TGTGCTCTTGGGGAACCCCCGGGCCTTCCCATAACGTACTGGGGGACCTACACCGATAAACTCATCTTT
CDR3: CALGEPPGLPITYWGTYTDKLIF

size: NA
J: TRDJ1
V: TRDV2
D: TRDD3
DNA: TGTGCCTGTGACACCCGGACGTACTGGGGGATATGGGATAAACTCATCTTT
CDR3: CACDTRTYWGIWDKLIF

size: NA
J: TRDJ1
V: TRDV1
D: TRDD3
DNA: TGTGCTCTTGGGGAACTCCGATGGACGTGGGGGATACAGACCGATAAACTCATCTTT
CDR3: CALGELRWTWGIQTDKLIF

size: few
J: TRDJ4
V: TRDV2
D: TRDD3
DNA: TGTGCCTGTGACACCCGACCTTCCTGGCGTACTGGGGGATACCCGTCACGACCCCTGATCTTT
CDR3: CACDTRPSWRTGGYPSRPLIF

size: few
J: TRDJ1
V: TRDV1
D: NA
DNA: TGTGCTCTTGGGGAGCTTCCTAGGGGCTGGGGGGAACGAATCCCGTACACCGATAAACTCATCTTT
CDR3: CALGELPRGWGERIPYTDKLIF

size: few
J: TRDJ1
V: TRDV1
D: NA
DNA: TGTGCTCTTGGGGAACCACCCTACGGGACTGGACTCACCGATAAACTCATCTTT
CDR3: CALGEPPYGTGLTDKLIF

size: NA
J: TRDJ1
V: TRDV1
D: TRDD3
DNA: TGTGCTCTTGGGGAACGGTTTGTTGTGGGGGATAGGCGCTACACCGATAAACTCATCTTT
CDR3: CALGERFVVGDRRYTDKLIF

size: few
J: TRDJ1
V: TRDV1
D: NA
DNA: TGTGCTCTTGGACCGGCCCCCGAGGGCACCGATAAACTCATCTTT
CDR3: CALGPAPEGTDKLIF

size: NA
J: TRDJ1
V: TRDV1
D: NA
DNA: TGTGCTCTTGGGGAACTTCCACTTGTGGGAACCAGCGATAAACTCATCTTT
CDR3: CALGELPLVGTSDKLIF

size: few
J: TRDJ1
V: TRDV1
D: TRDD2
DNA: TGTGCTCTTGGGGAGCCTCCTTCCTACGGTGTAGCTGGGGATCCCACCGATAAACTCATCTTT
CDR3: CALGEPPSYGVAGDPTDKLIF

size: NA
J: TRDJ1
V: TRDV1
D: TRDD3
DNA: TGTGCTCTTGGGGAATTTTTAGGATACGGGTACACCGATAAACTCATCTTT
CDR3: CALGEFLGYGYTDKLIF

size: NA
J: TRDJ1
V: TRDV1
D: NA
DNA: TGTGCTCTTGCCATGGGGACCGATAAACTCATCTTT
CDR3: CALAMGTDKLIF